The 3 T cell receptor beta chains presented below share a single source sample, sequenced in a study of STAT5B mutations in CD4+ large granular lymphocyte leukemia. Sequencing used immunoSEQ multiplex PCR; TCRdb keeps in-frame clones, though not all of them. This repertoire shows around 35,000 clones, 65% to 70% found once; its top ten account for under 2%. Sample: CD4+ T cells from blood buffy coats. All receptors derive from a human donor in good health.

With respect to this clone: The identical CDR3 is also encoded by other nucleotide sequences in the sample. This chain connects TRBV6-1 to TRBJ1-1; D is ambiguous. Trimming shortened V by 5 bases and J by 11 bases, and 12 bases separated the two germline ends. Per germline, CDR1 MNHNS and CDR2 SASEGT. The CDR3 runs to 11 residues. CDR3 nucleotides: TGTGCCAGCAGTAGAGGGAGTGTTGCTTTCTTT. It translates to CASSRGSVAFF.

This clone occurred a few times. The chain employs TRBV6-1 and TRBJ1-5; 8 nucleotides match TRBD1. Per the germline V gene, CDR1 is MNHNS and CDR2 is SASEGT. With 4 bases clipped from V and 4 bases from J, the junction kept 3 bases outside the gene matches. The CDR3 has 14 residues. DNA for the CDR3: TGTGCCAGCAGTGTGGACAGGGTGAATCAGCCCCAGCATTTT. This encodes CASSVDRVNQPQHF.

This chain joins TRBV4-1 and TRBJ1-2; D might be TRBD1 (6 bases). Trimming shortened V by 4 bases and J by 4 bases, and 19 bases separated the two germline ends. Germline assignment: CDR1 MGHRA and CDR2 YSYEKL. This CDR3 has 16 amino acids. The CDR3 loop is CASSPEGGGAFYGYTF. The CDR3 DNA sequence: TGCGCCAGCAGCCCGGAGGGTGGGGGGGCGTTCTATGGCTACACCTTC.